This record looks at one TCR beta chain sequence and its context. Its antigen is not known. The sample comes from a study of T cell responses to AZD1222 COVID-19 vaccine. The V segment lost 7 bases and the J segment 4 bases; nucleotides outside the gene matches: 9. CDR1 is MNHEY and CDR2 is SVGAGI in the germline V gene. The CDR3 has 14 residues. The study, taken as a whole, reports: There were mostly white British donors and more females than males, and clonal diversity was possibly underestimated.

Repertoires were generated with immunoSEQ multiplex PCR, while TCRdb's copy carries only in-frame clones and drops some. The sample has tens of thousands of clones, approximately 90% seen once. This TCR came from an adult who received the AZD1222 COVID-19 vaccine. The chain is built from TRBV6-5 and TRBJ1-1; 7 positions match TRBD1. The material was peripheral blood, obtained 28 days after the second AZD1222 dose. In DNA form, the CDR3 reads TGTGCCAGCACAGGACAGGCGGACAGCACTGAAGCTTTCTTT. Translation: CASTGQADSTEAFF.